This T cell receptor (beta chain) originates from a study of CD8+ T cells in alopecia areata. Regarding the study as a whole: There was only one nonresponder, so it was unclear how baseline CD8+ expansion relates to response.

Sequencing relied on a cDNA template that was reverse transcribed from extracted RNA. Generated by immunoSEQ multiplex PCR, the TCRdb table keeps only in-frame clones and is missing some. The repertoire consists of approximately 170,000 clones, with 50% to 65% occurring once and the leading ten covering 14%. CDR1 and CDR2 from the germline V gene are MNHEY and SVGAGI. The CDR3 sequence is 15 residues long. The V gene end was trimmed by 5 bases and the J gene end by 8 bases; junction bases not matched to a gene: 10. The treatment denotes: oral pan-JAK inhibitor, 5-10 mg twice daily. As to this clone: The antigen remains unidentified.

The chain recombines TRBV6-5 with TRBJ1-4; the match to TRBD1 covers 8 bases. The sequences come from CD4+ T cells sorted from blood, collected at week 24, from a patient treated with tofacitinib. The receptor was isolated from a human donor with alopecia areata. CDR3 sequence: CASSTYRGGSEKLFF. CDR3 coding DNA: TGTGCCAGCAGTACTTACAGGGGGGGAAGCGAAAAACTGTTTTTT.